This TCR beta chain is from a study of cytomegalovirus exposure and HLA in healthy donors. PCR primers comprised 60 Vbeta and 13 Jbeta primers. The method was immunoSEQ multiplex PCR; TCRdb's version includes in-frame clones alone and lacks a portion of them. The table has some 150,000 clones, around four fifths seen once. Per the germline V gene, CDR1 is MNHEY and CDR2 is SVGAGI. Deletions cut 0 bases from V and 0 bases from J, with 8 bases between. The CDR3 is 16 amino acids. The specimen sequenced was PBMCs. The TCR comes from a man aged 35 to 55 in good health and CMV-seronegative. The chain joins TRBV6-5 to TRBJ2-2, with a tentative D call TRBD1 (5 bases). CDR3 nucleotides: TGTGCCAGCAGTTACTCGCGGACACCGAACACCGGGGAGCTGTTTTTT. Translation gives CASSYSRTPNTGELFF.